The rows below give T cell receptor beta chains drawn from one sample of a study of blood T cell repertoires in COVID-19. TCRdb's table, derived via immunoSEQ multiplex PCR, lists solely in-frame clones and lacks some. The sample consists of about 300,000 clones, around nine tenths of them appearing once. Sequenced material: PBMCs or T cells enriched from blood (not recorded which). Receptors originate from a woman in her forties or fifties who had been exposed to COVID-19. Each CDR3 is given with its conserved first and last residue. A D gene is named only where the DNA matches it firmly. Clone size appears in some rows only: once, few, many, or a class for an expanded clone.

size: -; J: TRBJ1-6; V: TRBV28; D: -; DNA: TGTGCCAGCAGCCCCAACAGAGTGGCCTCACCCCTCCACTTT; CDR3: CASSPNRVASPLHF
size: -; J: TRBJ1-4; V: TRBV10-3; D: -; DNA: TGTGCCATCAGTGGCGGGACGGATGAAAAACTGTTTTTT; CDR3: CAISGGTDEKLFF
size: -; J: TRBJ1-5; V: TRBV2; D: -; DNA: TGTGCCAGCAGGAGGATGAATCAGCCCCAGCATTTT; CDR3: CASRRMNQPQHF
size: -; J: TRBJ1-1; V: TRBV18; D: -; DNA: TGTGCCAGCTCACCACCGAGAGTCACTGAAGCTTTCTTT; CDR3: CASSPPRVTEAFF
size: few; J: TRBJ1-5; V: TRBV7-9; D: -; DNA: TGTGCCAGCAGCTTTGGGACATCATCGCCCCAGCATTTT; CDR3: CASSFGTSSPQHF
size: -; J: TRBJ2-5; V: TRBV10-3; D: TRBD1; DNA: TGTGCCATCAGTCAGTCACCCGGGACAGGGGAAGAGACCCAGTACTTC; CDR3: CAISQSPGTGEETQYF
size: once; J: TRBJ2-2; V: TRBV24-1; D: TRBD1; DNA: TGTGCCACCAGTGCCTTGGACAGGGCTTCCGGGGAGCTGTTTTTT; CDR3: CATSALDRASGELFF
size: -; J: TRBJ2-4; V: TRBV7-9; D: -; DNA: TGTGCCAGCAGCTTCCAGGGGCAGGGCATTCAGTACTTC; CDR3: CASSFQGQGIQYF
size: -; J: TRBJ1-5; V: TRBV19; D: TRBD1; DNA: TGTGCCAGTAGTATAGCGTTGACAGGGAATCAGCCCCAGCATTTT; CDR3: CASSIALTGNQPQHF
size: -; J: TRBJ1-2; V: TRBV29-1; D: -; DNA: TGCAGCGTTTCCCCTATATATGGCTACACCTTC; CDR3: CSVSPIYGYTF
size: -; J: TRBJ2-5; V: TRBV7-8; D: -; DNA: TGTGCCAGCAGCTCCGCCGGGACTGGGGCGACCCAGTACTTC; CDR3: CASSSAGTGATQYF
size: -; J: TRBJ1-6; V: TRBV7-9; D: TRBD1; DNA: TGTGCCAGCAAACCAGGGGGCGCGAATTCACCCCTCCACTTT; CDR3: CASKPGGANSPLHF
size: -; J: TRBJ2-2; V: TRBV6-5; D: -; DNA: TGTGCCAGCAGGAGACAGGCGTTGGACACCGGGGAGCTGTTTTTT; CDR3: CASRRQALDTGELFF
size: -; J: TRBJ1-5; V: TRBV19; D: TRBD1; DNA: TGTGCCAGTAGTATCTTGACAGGGGGCGTCGATCAGCCCCAGCATTTT; CDR3: CASSILTGGVDQPQHF
size: -; J: TRBJ1-6; V: TRBV15; D: TRBD1; DNA: TGTGCCACCAGCAGAGACCGGACAGGGATCAATTCACCCCTCCACTTT; CDR3: CATSRDRTGINSPLHF
size: -; J: TRBJ2-7; V: TRBV6-1; D: TRBD1; DNA: TGTGCCAGCAGTGCGGACAGGATTATGCCCCGCACCTACGAGCAGTACTTC; CDR3: CASSADRIMPRTYEQYF
size: -; J: TRBJ1-1; V: TRBV6-5; D: -; DNA: TGTGCCACCCACTCTCACCCGAACACTGAAGCTTTCTTT; CDR3: CATHSHPNTEAFF
size: -; J: TRBJ1-3; V: TRBV2; D: -; DNA: TGTGCCAGCAGCGGCGGAAGAGGCACAACCTCTGGAAACACCATATATTTT; CDR3: CASSGGRGTTSGNTIYF
size: -; J: TRBJ2-7; V: TRBV4-1; D: TRBD1; DNA: TGCGCCAGCAGCCAAGGACAGGGGGCAACCTACGAGCAGTACTTC; CDR3: CASSQGQGATYEQYF
size: once; J: TRBJ1-2; V: TRBV28; D: TRBD1; DNA: TGTGCCAGCAGTTTTTCCCTCAGCGGACAGGTCTATGGCTACACCTTC; CDR3: CASSFSLSGQVYGYTF
size: once; J: TRBJ2-5; V: TRBV9; D: TRBD2; DNA: TGTGCCAGCAGCGTAGCGGGGGGGCCGGAGGAGACCCAGTACTTC; CDR3: CASSVAGGPEETQYF
size: -; J: TRBJ1-1; V: TRBV28; D: TRBD1; DNA: TGTGCCAGCAGCCCCGAGACAGGGGGTGGACGCACTGAAGCTTTCTTT; CDR3: CASSPETGGGRTEAFF
size: -; J: TRBJ1-2; V: TRBV28; D: -; DNA: TGTGCCAGCAGTTTTAGTACAGGGCACTATGGCTACACCTTC; CDR3: CASSFSTGHYGYTF
size: -; J: TRBJ1-5; V: TRBV6-1; D: TRBD1; DNA: TGTGCCAGCAGTGAACCTCACAGGGGGGATATTAAGCCCCAGCATTTT; CDR3: CASSEPHRGDIKPQHF
size: -; J: TRBJ2-7; V: TRBV5-8; D: -; DNA: TGTGCCAGCAGCCCCCCGTCGGTCTACGAGCAGTACTTC; CDR3: CASSPPSVYEQYF
size: few; J: TRBJ1-4; V: TRBV10-3; D: -; DNA: TGTGCCATCGGGAGACAAGAGAATGAAAAACTGTTTTTT; CDR3: CAIGRQENEKLFF
size: -; J: TRBJ1-5; V: TRBV6-4; D: -; DNA: TGTGCCAGCAGCGGGGGTCGCAATCAGCCCCAGCATTTT; CDR3: CASSGGRNQPQHF
size: -; J: TRBJ1-5; V: TRBV15; D: -; DNA: TGTGCCACCAGCAGCGGCCGGGGATATAGCAATCAGCCCCAGCATTTT; CDR3: CATSSGRGYSNQPQHF
size: -; J: TRBJ2-2; V: TRBV27; D: -; DNA: TGTGCCAGCAGTCCCGTATGGGGTAGCGACACCGGGGAGCTGTTTTTT; CDR3: CASSPVWGSDTGELFF
size: -; J: TRBJ1-2; V: TRBV7-2; D: TRBD1; DNA: TGTGCCAGCAGCTCCCTTGGGACAGGGTTTTCTTCTGAGTATGGCTACACCTTC; CDR3: CASSSLGTGFSSEYGYTF